The entry below gives a single T cell receptor (beta chain) sequence along with its context. The time point was: before trial treatment. The treatment that donors received included nivolumab, ipilimumab, aspirin, low-dose cyclophosphamide and low-dose radiotherapy. The patients who were eligible all carried advanced solid tumors that lacked tumor-infiltrating lymphocytes, meaning the tumors were TIL-negative. The sample is drawn from a study of low-dose radiotherapy and immunotherapy resistance in tumors. Study background: Every two weeks, one day ahead of radiation and immunotherapy, cyclophosphamide 200 mg/m2 was given (intravenously).

The CDR3 loop spans 19 amino acids. Trimming left V 4 bases short and J 9 bases short, with 31 bases between. Covering alpha and beta chains, TRAV- and TRBV-specific primers were used for the first-strand cDNA. For amplifying TCRs, the PCR ran for about 19 cycles with Phusion, which was used together with a constant-region primer and the adapter on the V primers. TCRdb reprocessed the reads with MiXCR, giving one entry per CDR3 protein. The sample records around 83,000 distinct CDR3 sequences, approximately 17% being singletons. The TCR originated in a male donor with prostate cancer. The chain combines TRBV12-3 or TRBV12-4 with TRBJ2-1, with a weak D call TRBD2 (6 bases). Sample: PBMCs, taken before treatment. The CDR3 region is CASSYSSNPGDLFRVEQFF. As DNA, the CDR3 is TGTGCCAGCAGTTACTCTAGTAATCCGGGAGACTTATTTCGTGTTGAGCAGTTCTTC.